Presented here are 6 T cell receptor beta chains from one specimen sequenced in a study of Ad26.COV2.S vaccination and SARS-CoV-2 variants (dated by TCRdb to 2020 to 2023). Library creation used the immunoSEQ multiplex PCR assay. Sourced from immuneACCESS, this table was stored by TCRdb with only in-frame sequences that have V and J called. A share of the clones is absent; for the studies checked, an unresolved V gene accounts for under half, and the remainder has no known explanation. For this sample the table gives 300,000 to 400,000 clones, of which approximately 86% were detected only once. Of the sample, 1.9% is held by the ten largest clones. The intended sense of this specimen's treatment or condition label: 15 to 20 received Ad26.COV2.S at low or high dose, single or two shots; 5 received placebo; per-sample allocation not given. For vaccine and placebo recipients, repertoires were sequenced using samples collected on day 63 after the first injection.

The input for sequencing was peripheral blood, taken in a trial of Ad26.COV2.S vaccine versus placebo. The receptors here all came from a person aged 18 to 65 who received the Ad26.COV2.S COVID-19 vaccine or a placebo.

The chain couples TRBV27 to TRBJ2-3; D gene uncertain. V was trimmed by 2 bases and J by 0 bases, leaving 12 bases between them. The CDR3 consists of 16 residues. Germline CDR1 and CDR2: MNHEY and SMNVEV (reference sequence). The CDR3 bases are TGTGCCAGCAGTTTAGCGGACGGAACTAGCACAGATACGCAGTATTTT. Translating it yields CASSLADGTSTDTQYF.

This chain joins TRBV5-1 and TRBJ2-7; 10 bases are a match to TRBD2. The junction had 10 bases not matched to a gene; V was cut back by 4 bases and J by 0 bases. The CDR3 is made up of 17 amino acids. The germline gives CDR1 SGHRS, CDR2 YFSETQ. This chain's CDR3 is CASSVSLSGGTSYEQYF. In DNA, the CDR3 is TGCGCCAGCAGCGTATCTCTTAGCGGGGGGACCTCCTACGAGCAGTACTTC.

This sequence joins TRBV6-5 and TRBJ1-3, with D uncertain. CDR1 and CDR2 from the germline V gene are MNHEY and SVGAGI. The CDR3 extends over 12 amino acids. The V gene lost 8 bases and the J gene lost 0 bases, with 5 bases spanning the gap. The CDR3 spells CASRNSGNTIYF. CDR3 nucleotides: TGTGCCAGCCGTAACTCTGGAAACACCATATATTTT.

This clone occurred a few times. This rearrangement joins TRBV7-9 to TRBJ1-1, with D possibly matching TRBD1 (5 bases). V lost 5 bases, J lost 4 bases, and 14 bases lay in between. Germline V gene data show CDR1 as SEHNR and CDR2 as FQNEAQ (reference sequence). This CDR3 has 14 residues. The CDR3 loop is CASSPGAGGTEAFF. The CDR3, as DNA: TGTGCCAGCAGCCCCGGGGCGGGGGGCACTGAAGCTTTCTTT.

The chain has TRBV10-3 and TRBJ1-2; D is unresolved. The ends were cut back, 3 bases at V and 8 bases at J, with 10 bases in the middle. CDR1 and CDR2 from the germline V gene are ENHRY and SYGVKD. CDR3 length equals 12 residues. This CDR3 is CAISDHREGYTF. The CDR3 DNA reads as TGTGCCATCAGTGATCACCGGGAAGGCTACACCTTC.

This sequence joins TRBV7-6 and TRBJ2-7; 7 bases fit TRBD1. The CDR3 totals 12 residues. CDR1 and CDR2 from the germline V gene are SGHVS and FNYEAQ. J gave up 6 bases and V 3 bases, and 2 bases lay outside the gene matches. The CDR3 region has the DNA TGTGCCAGCAGCTTTTCAGGGGGCGAGCAGTACTTC. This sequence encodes CASSFSGGEQYF.